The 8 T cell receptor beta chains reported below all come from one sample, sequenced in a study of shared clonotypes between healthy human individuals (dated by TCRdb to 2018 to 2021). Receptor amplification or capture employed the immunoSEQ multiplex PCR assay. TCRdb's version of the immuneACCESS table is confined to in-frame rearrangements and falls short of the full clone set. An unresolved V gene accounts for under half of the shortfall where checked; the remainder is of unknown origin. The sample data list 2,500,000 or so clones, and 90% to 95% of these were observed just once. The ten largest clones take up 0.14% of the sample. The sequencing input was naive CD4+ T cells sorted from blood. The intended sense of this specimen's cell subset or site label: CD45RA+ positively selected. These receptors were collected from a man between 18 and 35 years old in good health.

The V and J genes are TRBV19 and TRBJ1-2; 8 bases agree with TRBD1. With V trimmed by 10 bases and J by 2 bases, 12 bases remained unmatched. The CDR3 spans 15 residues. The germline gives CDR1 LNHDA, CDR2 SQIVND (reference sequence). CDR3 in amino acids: CATSRAGQGNYGYTF. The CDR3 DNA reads TGTGCCACTTCGAGAGCAGGACAGGGCAACTATGGCTACACCTTC. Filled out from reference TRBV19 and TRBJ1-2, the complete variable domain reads DGGITQSPKYLFRKEGQNVTLSCEQNLNHDAMYWYRQDPGQGLRLIYYSQIVNDFQKGDIAEGYSVSREKKESFPLTVTSAQKNPTAFYLCATSRAGQGNYGYTFGSGTRLTVV.

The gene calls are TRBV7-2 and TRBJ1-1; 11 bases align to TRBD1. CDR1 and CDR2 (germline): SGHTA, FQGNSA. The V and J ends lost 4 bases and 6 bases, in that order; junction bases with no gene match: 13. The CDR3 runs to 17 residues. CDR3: CASSSPRPGQGAAEAFF. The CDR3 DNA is TGTGCCAGCAGCTCCCCTCGCCCCGGACAGGGGGCGGCTGAAGCTTTCTTT.

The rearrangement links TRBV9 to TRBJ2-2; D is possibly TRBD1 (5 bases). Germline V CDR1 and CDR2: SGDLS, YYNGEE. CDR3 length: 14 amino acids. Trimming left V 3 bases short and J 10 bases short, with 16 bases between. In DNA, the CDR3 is TGTGCCAGCAGCGGAATAGGGGAACACGAGGAGCTGTTTTTT. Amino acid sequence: CASSGIGEHEELFF.

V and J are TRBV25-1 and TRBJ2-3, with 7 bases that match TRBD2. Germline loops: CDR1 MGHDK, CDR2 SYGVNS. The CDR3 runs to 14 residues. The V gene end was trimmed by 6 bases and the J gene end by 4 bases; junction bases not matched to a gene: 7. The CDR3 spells CASRGGWNSDTQYF. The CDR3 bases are TGTGCCAGCAGGGGGGGGTGGAATTCAGATACGCAGTATTTT. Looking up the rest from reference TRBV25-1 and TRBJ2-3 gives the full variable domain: EADIYQTPRYLVIGTGKKITLECSQTMGHDKMYWYQQDPGMELHLIHYSYGVNSTEKGDLSSESTVSRIRTEHFPLTLESARPSHTSQYLCASRGGWNSDTQYFGPGTRLTVL.

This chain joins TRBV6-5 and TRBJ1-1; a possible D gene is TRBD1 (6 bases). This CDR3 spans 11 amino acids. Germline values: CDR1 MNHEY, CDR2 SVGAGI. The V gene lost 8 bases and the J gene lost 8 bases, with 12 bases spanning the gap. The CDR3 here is CASGGGAEAFF. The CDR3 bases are TGTGCCAGCGGGGGGGGCGCGGAAGCTTTCTTT.

The CDR3 protein is CASSEPGTYEQYF. CDR3 nucleotides: TGCGCCAGCAGCGAGCCGGGGACCTACGAGCAGTACTTC. This rearrangement joins TRBV5-1 to TRBJ2-7, with a weak D call TRBD2 (5 bases). With 4 bases removed from V and 2 bases from J, the gap between germline ends came to 10 bases. The CDR3 contains 13 residues. The germline V gene has CDR1 SGHRS and CDR2 YFSETQ.

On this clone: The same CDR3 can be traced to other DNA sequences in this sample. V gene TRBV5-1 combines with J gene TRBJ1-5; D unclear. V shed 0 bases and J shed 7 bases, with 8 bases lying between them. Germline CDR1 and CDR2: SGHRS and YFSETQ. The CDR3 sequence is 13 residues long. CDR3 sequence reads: CASSLAGHQPQHF. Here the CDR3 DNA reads TGCGCCAGCAGCTTGGCTGGGCACCAGCCCCAGCATTTT.

The CDR3 here is CAWSVYRGYQPQHF. The DNA of the CDR3 is TGTGCCTGGAGTGTATACAGGGGTTATCAGCCCCAGCATTTT. The chain is built from TRBV30 and TRBJ1-5; TRBD1 agrees at 7 bases. J gave up 5 bases and V 0 bases, and 4 bases lay outside the gene matches. CDR3 length: 14 residues. In germline, CDR1 is GTSNPN, CDR2 SVGIG (reference sequence).